What follows are 31 T cell receptor beta chains derived from one specimen sequenced in a study of blood T cells in healthy people across ages. PCR was performed a second time for roughly 7 to 11 cycles using a sample-barcoded 5' primer and a J-beta primer mix. TCRdb re-called the 5' RACE reads with MiXCR, one entry per CDR3 protein. This table has roughly 700,000 distinct CDR3 sequences, more than 20% appearing once. This sample also appeared in a second study, on T cells of mothers and their children.

Sequencing was performed on blood. These receptors were obtained from a boy aged 5 to 17 in good health.

This clonotype was detected a few times. This sequence joins TRBV20-1 and TRBJ2-5; TRBD1 is a possible D gene (6 bases). The DNA end favors TRBJ2-7, so the J call may be wrong. Germline assignment: CDR1 DFQATT and CDR2 SNEGSKA (reference sequence). CDR3 length: 15 residues. The CDR3: CSARVPGQGGYEQYF. The DNA for the CDR3 is TGCAGTGCTAGGGTCCCGGGACAAGGAGGCTACGAGCAGTACTTC.

The chain couples TRBV6-2 or TRBV6-3 to TRBJ2-5; no reliable D call. Near its end, the DNA agrees better with TRBJ2-7, so the J call may be wrong. This CDR3 has 15 amino acids. Germline CDR1 reads MNHEY; CDR2 reads SVGEGT. The CDR3 DNA reads as TGTGCCAGCAGTTACTCGATAGAGGTAGCCTACGAGCAGTACTTC. Protein: CASSYSIEVAYEQYF.

With respect to this clonotype: A read error may produce the germline difference seen at one junction end. The chain links TRBV27 to TRBJ2-5; possibly TRBD1 or TRBD2 for D (6 bases each). There are 12 residues in the CDR3. CDR1 is MNHEY, CDR2 SMNVEV, per germline (reference sequence). The DNA for the CDR3 is TGTGCCAGCAGTTTGACAGGAGGGACCCAGCACTTC. It yields the protein CASSLTGGTQHF.

This chain connects TRBV20-1 to TRBJ2-3; TRBD2 aligns across 7 bases. V lost 0 bases and J lost 2; bases outside the gene matches: 5. Germline V gives CDR1 DFQATT, CDR2 SNEGSKA (reference sequence). CDR3 length equals 15 residues. CDR3 sequence: CSARDPGLITDTQYF. The CDR3 DNA is TGCAGTGCTAGAGATCCGGGACTAATCACAGATACGCAGTATTTT.

This clonotype was observed a handful of times. The rearrangement links TRBV4-2 to TRBJ2-5; 7 bases match TRBD2. CDR1 and CDR2 (germline): LGHNA, YNFKEQ. The junction had 20 bases not matched to a gene; V was cut back by 0 bases and J by 4 bases. This CDR3 has 20 amino acids. CDR3: CASSQELGLAEAPGGETQYF. The CDR3 nucleotides read TGTGCCAGCAGCCAAGAATTAGGTCTAGCGGAGGCCCCGGGGGGAGAGACCCAGTACTTC.

This clonotype was seen only a few times. This chain uses TRBV28 with TRBJ1-2; D is possibly TRBD1 (5 bases). Looked up from germline, CDR1 is MDHEN and CDR2 is SYDVKM. Trimming removed 3 bases at V and 6 bases at J, with 14 bases between. The CDR3 totals 14 residues. The CDR3 coding sequence is TGTGCCAGCAGTTTGCTGGGGGGGGACGATGGCTACACCTTC. Its translation is CASSLLGGDDGYTF.

This clonotype has just a few counts. This sequence joins TRBV27 and TRBJ2-5; 7 bases are shared with TRBD2. The J call may be in error: the DNA end matches TRBJ2-7 better. The CDR3 runs to 15 residues. In germline, CDR1 is MNHEY, CDR2 SMNVEV (reference sequence). CDR3: CASSLFVGGPDEQYF. CDR3 coding DNA: TGTGCCAGCAGTTTATTTGTGGGAGGGCCCGACGAGCAGTACTTC.

The chain is built from TRBV7-9 and TRBJ2-5, with D perhaps TRBD1 (6 bases). The germline V gene has CDR1 SEHNR and CDR2 FQNEAQ (reference sequence). V dropped 7 bases and J dropped 11 bases, with 20 bases sitting between them. The CDR3 is made up of 13 amino acids. The chain's CDR3 is CASNSGTSYVQYF. CDR3 in DNA: TGTGCCAGCAACTCGGGGACATCCTACGTGCAGTACTTC.

This chain connects TRBV7-2 to TRBJ2-1, with 11 positions matching TRBD2. V shed 2 bases and J 8 bases; nucleotides not matched to a gene: 11. The CDR3 is 17 amino acids. CDR1 SGHTA and CDR2 FQGNSA come from the germline V gene. CDR3 loop: CASSLNSGGASVDEQFF. CDR3 DNA sequence: TGTGCCAGCAGCTTAAATAGCGGGGGGGCCAGCGTAGATGAGCAGTTCTTC.

The DNA for the CDR3 is TGTGCCAGCAGCTTAGCAGGGCTAGACCAAGAGACCCAGTACTTC. The encoded protein is CASSLAGLDQETQYF. This chain uses TRBV7-9 with TRBJ2-5, with no clear D. Germline-derived CDR1 and CDR2 are SEHNR and FQNEAQ (reference sequence). Trimming stripped 0 bases from V and 0 bases from J, with 8 bases between. The CDR3 has 15 amino acids. The full variable domain, with the rest looked up from reference TRBV7-9 and TRBJ2-5, is DTGVSQNPRHKITKRGQNVTFRCDPISEHNRLYWYRQTLGQGPEFLTYFQNEAQLEKSRLLSDRFSAERPKGSFSTLEIQRTEQGDSAMYLCASSLAGLDQETQYFGPGTRLLVL.

The CDR3 protein is CASSESWTGQETQYF. For the CDR3, the DNA is TGCGCCAGCAGTGAGTCCTGGACAGGCCAAGAGACCCAGTACTTC. The V and J genes are TRBV10-1 and TRBJ2-5, with 7 positions matching TRBD1. CDR3 length: 15 amino acids. The germline V gene encodes CDR1 WNHNN and CDR2 SYGVQD (reference sequence). V shed 0 bases and J 1 base; nucleotides not matched to a gene: 2.

There are a few counts of this clonotype. The chain carries TRBV6-5 and TRBJ1-2, with D perhaps TRBD1 (6 bases). Germline CDR1 and CDR2: MNHEY and SVGAGI. The CDR3 length is 14 residues. The ends were cut back, 5 bases at V and 1 base at J, with 11 bases in the middle. Written as DNA, the CDR3 is TGTGCCAGCAGTGTGGGGGCTGGTAACTATGGCTACACCTTC. Protein: CASSVGAGNYGYTF.

This sequence joins TRBV5-1 and TRBJ2-7, with D perhaps TRBD1 (6 bases). Per germline, CDR1 SGHRS and CDR2 YFSETQ. Trimming removed 4 bases at V and 4 bases at J, with 21 bases between. The CDR3 is 16 residues long. The CDR3 DNA sequence: TGCGCCAGCAGCCGAGGCCGGACAGATAAAGGATACGAGCAGTACTTC. Protein sequence: CASSRGRTDKGYEQYF.

This clonotype was detected a few times. This sequence joins TRBV5-1 and TRBJ2-7, with D perhaps being TRBD1 or TRBD2 (5 bases each). Trimming removed 2 bases at V and 6 bases at J, with 21 bases between. This CDR3 comprises 16 residues. Germline V gives CDR1 SGHRS, CDR2 YFSETQ. The CDR3 nucleotides are TGCGCCAGCAGCTTCGGCCGGGGCCCATCCTTGGGCGAGCAGTACTTC. Amino acid sequence: CASSFGRGPSLGEQYF.

V usage is TRBV6-6 and J usage is TRBJ2-1; D might be TRBD2 (5 bases). Germline lookup yields CDR1 MNHNY and CDR2 SVGAGI (reference sequence). The CDR3 covers 12 residues. V was clipped by 4 bases and J by 9 bases, with 10 bases between them. The CDR3 reads CASSSTGSEQFF. CDR3 DNA: TGTGCCAGCAGTTCCACGGGGAGTGAGCAGTTCTTC.

This clonotype was recorded many times. At one end, the junction sequence differs from germline, possibly due to a read error. The chain carries TRBV5-1 and TRBJ2-5, with D possibly TRBD1 on 7 matching bases. From germline, CDR1 is SGHRS and CDR2 YFSETQ. CDR3 length equals 14 residues. The CDR3 loop reads CASSGGQRQETQYF. Here the CDR3 DNA reads TGTGCCTCTTCCGGGGGACAGCGACAAGAGACCCAGTACTTC.

The sample holds a few counts of this clonotype. This chain links TRBV5-1 with TRBJ2-7, with D perhaps assigned TRBD1 or TRBD2 (5 bases each). Germline V CDR1 and CDR2: SGHRS, YFSETQ. This CDR3 comprises 13 residues. The V end was cut by 7 bases, the J end by 4 bases, with 15 bases between. The chain's CDR3 is CASAGTDDYEQYF. Here the CDR3 DNA reads TGCGCCAGCGCCGGGACGGATGATTACGAGCAGTACTTC.

This clonotype appeared a few times. The chain has TRBV7-2 and TRBJ2-3, with 11 bases aligning to TRBD1. Unmatched junction bases numbered 27, after V lost 8 bases and J lost 8 bases. CDR1 and CDR2 from the germline V gene are SGHTA and FQGNSA. The CDR3 has 20 amino acids. DNA of the CDR3: TGTGCCAGCGGACAGGGGGCGCGAGGGTCTCTAGGGTATGGGCAAGGTACGCAGTATTTT. Translating gives CASGQGARGSLGYGQGTQYF.

The gene calls are TRBV6-1 and TRBJ1-4, with D unclear. The CDR3 has 17 residues. V was shortened by 7 bases and J by 0 bases, with 18 bases between the two germline ends. Germline V gene data show CDR1 as MNHNS and CDR2 as SASEGT. The CDR3 loop reads CASIRLGGLATNEKLFF. The CDR3, as DNA: TGTGCCAGCATACGTCTGGGCGGGCTTGCAACTAATGAAAAACTGTTTTTT.

The chain recombines TRBV6-2 or TRBV6-3 with TRBJ2-1; 8 positions match TRBD2. Unmatched junction bases numbered 21, after V lost 7 bases and J lost 10 bases. Germline lookup yields CDR1 MNHEY and CDR2 SVGEGT. The CDR3 runs 17 residues. The CDR3 sequence is CASTGLGRLALGKEQFF. CDR3 nucleotide sequence: TGTGCCAGCACCGGTTTGGGACGACTAGCGCTCGGTAAGGAGCAGTTCTTC.

This clonotype was detected a few times. The rearrangement uses TRBV7-8 and TRBJ2-5; D gene ambiguous. The DNA end lines up better with TRBJ2-7; the J call may be wrong. There are 10 residues in the CDR3. Germline CDR1 reads SGHVS; CDR2 reads FQNEAQ. In nucleotides, the CDR3 is TGTGCCAGCAGCGGTCTCGAGCAGTACTTC. Translation gives CASSGLEQYF.

V is TRBV12-5 and J is TRBJ2-7; no clear D gene. Germline V gene sequence: CDR1 LGHNT, CDR2 FRNRAP. With 8 bases removed from V and 13 bases from J, the gap between germline ends came to 27 bases. The CDR3 runs 14 residues. CDR3 nucleotides: TGTGCTAGTCCACAATTGGTGGGAAACTTAGACCATTACTTC. Amino acid sequence: CASPQLVGNLDHYF. The whole variable domain, filled in from reference TRBV12-5 and TRBJ2-7, reads DARVTQTPRHKVTEMGQEVTMRCQPILGHNTVFWYRQTMMQGLELLAYFRNRAPLDDSGMPKDRFSAEMPDATLATLKIQPSEPRDSAVYFCASPQLVGNLDHYFGPGTRLTVT.

This clonotype was detected a few times. The chain employs TRBV20-1 and TRBJ2-7; a weak D match, TRBD1 (6 bases). The J call is uncertain, as TRBJ2-5 better fits the DNA end. This CDR3 spans 12 amino acids. Germline V lookup: CDR1 DFQATT, CDR2 SNEGSKA (reference sequence). This CDR3 is CSAITGIETQYF. Written as DNA, the CDR3 is TGCAGTGCGATAACAGGGATAGAGACCCAGTACTTC.

This clonotype occurred a few times. This chain joins TRBV7-2 and TRBJ1-5, with D possibly matching TRBD1 (5 bases). CDR3 size: 16 residues. The V gene lost 4 bases and the J gene lost 2 bases, with 15 bases spanning the gap. The germline V gene has CDR1 SGHTA and CDR2 FQGNSA. In DNA, the CDR3 is TGTGCCAGCAGCTACACACGGGGGGGTGGCAATCAGCCCCAGCATTTT. Its protein is CASSYTRGGGNQPQHF.

This clonotype was observed a few times. This rearrangement joins TRBV29-1 to TRBJ2-7, with D hard to call. Germline lookup yields CDR1 SQVTM and CDR2 ANQGSEA. The CDR3 totals 15 residues. V lost 6 bases to trimming and J lost 0 bases, with 18 bases between them. The CDR3 sequence is CSVYGFWHTSYEQYF. In DNA, the CDR3 is TGCAGCGTCTATGGTTTTTGGCATACCTCCTACGAGCAGTACTTC.

This clonotype has more than one count but fewer than ten. CDR3 in DNA: TGTGCCAGCAGTGATGGCCGGTACTATGAGCAGTTCTTC. Its translation is CASSDGRYYEQFF. The rearrangement joins TRBV28 to TRBJ2-1; D call uncertain. This CDR3 region has 13 residues. The germline V and J ends were trimmed by 5 bases and 8 bases, with 13 bases remaining between them. Germline CDR1 and CDR2: MDHEN and SYDVKM.

This clonotype showed up just a few times. This chain links TRBV4-1 with TRBJ1-1, with D possibly TRBD1 on 5 matching bases. Trimming removed 4 bases from V and 11 bases from J, with 20 bases in between. Germline assignment: CDR1 MGHRA and CDR2 YSYEKL. The CDR3 extends over 14 amino acids. DNA of the CDR3: TGCGCCAGCAGCCCTCAGGCGCAGGGACCTTTCGCTTTCTTT. This encodes CASSPQAQGPFAFF.

This clonotype was counted only a few times. This chain joins TRBV25-1 and TRBJ2-5; 8 bases fit TRBD2. CDR1 MGHDK and CDR2 SYGVNS come from the germline V gene. J lost 5 bases, V lost 6 bases, and 14 bases had no gene match. This CDR3 has 16 amino acids. The CDR3 DNA sequence: TGTGCCAGCAGCGAGGGACTAGGTTTATTGGTTGAGACCCAGTACTTC. Translating gives CASSEGLGLLVETQYF. The full variable domain, in which reference TRBV25-1 and TRBJ2-5 provide the parts outside the CDR3, is EADIYQTPRYLVIGTGKKITLECSQTMGHDKMYWYQQDPGMELHLIHYSYGVNSTEKGDLSSESTVSRIRTEHFPLTLESARPSHTSQYLCASSEGLGLLVETQYFGPGTRLLVL.

This clonotype came up once. The V and J genes are TRBV29-1 and TRBJ1-2, with 9 nucleotides matching TRBD1. The CDR3 is made up of 13 amino acids. V was clipped by 3 bases and J by 7 bases; unmatched bases: 6. CDR1 is SQVTM and CDR2 is ANQGSEA in the germline V gene. CDR3 nucleotides: TGCAGCGTTGAGGGACAGGGTACGGCTGGCTACACCTTC. Amino acid sequence: CSVEGQGTAGYTF.

There are a few counts of this clonotype. The chain employs TRBV7-3 and TRBJ1-2; no definite D call. Germline values: CDR1 SGHTA, CDR2 FQGTGA. This CDR3 is 13 amino acids long. V lost 2 bases, J lost 5 bases, and 9 bases lay in between. The CDR3 here is CASSLGSEYGYTF. The CDR3 DNA sequence: TGTGCCAGCAGCTTAGGGAGTGAATATGGCTACACCTTC.

In this sample, this clonotype turned up a few times. The rearrangement links TRBV5-6 to TRBJ1-4, with D possibly TRBD1 on 5 matching bases. Looked up from germline, CDR1 is SGHDT and CDR2 is YYEEEE. The V and J ends lost 3 bases and 0 bases respectively, with 18 bases between them. This CDR3 region has 18 residues. CDR3 amino acids: CASSSGTAVRATNEKLFF. CDR3 in DNA: TGTGCCAGCAGCTCCGGGACGGCTGTACGTGCAACTAATGAAAAACTGTTTTTT.